The rows below give T cell receptor beta chains drawn from one sample of a study of blood T cell repertoires in COVID-19. Profiling relied on immunoSEQ multiplex PCR, and the TCRdb table lists in-frame clones only, not all of them. Of tens of thousands of clones in the sample, approximately 85% were seen once. Sequencing used peripheral blood. Every receptor here comes from a man aged 40-55 years with acute or convalescent COVID-19. CDR3s include the opening cysteine and the closing phenylalanine or tryptophan. The order of the fields is V gene, J gene, D gene, clone size, CDR3 protein, CDR3 DNA. A D gene is named only where the DNA matches it firmly. Expanded clones get a size class; other rows say once, few or many, or leave the size out.

TRBV19	TRBJ1-1	.	.	CASSITGLGNTEAFF	TGTGCCAGTAGTATCACGGGGTTAGGGAACACTGAAGCTTTCTTT
TRBV7-3	TRBJ2-3	TRBD1	.	CASSLLGTGSDTQYF	TGTGCCAGCAGCTTATTGGGGACAGGGTCAGATACGCAGTATTTT
TRBV2	TRBJ2-7	.	.	CASTHLRQEAEQYF	TGTGCCAGCACTCACCTTAGACAGGAGGCCGAGCAGTACTTC
TRBV7-9	TRBJ2-1	TRBD2	.	CASSVPGLAGGSNEQFF	TGTGCCAGCAGCGTACCGGGACTAGCGGGGGGTTCCAATGAGCAGTTCTTC
TRBV19	TRBJ2-7	TRBD1	.	CASSRDRGYEQYF	TGTGCCAGTAGTAGGGACAGGGGCTACGAGCAGTACTTC
TRBV4-1	TRBJ2-7	TRBD1	.	CASSRAVGTGSYEQYF	TGCGCCAGCAGCCGAGCGGTCGGGACAGGTAGTTACGAGCAGTACTTC
TRBV19	TRBJ1-2	.	once	CASSGRGNYGYTF	TGTGCCAGTAGTGGGCGGGGGAACTATGGCTACACCTTC
TRBV21-1	TRBJ1-1	.	.	CASKSGGRAFF	TGTGCCAGTAAGTCAGGGGGCCGGGCTTTCTTT
TRBV6-6	TRBJ1-5	.	.	CASSYLPGNQPQHF	TGTGCCAGCAGTTACCTTCCGGGGAATCAGCCCCAGCATTTT
TRBV5-1	TRBJ2-2	TRBD1	.	CASRKSGTANTGELFF	TGCGCCAGCAGGAAATCCGGGACAGCGAACACCGGGGAGCTGTTTTTT
TRBV2	TRBJ1-6	TRBD1	.	CASSGRTGESPLHF	TGTGCCAGCAGTGGACGGACAGGGGAATCACCCCTCCACTTT
TRBV6-5	TRBJ1-3	TRBD1	.	CASSYSTGPGNTIYF	TGTGCCAGCAGTTACTCGACAGGGCCTGGAAACACCATATATTTT
TRBV4-1	TRBJ1-1	.	.	CASSQIWTALSPDTEAFF	TGCGCCAGCAGCCAAATTTGGACAGCCCTTTCCCCGGACACTGAAGCTTTCTTT
TRBV5-1	TRBJ1-2	.	.	CASSWGWGVSDGYTF	TGCGCCAGCAGCTGGGGCTGGGGGGTTTCGGACGGCTACACCTTC
TRBV3-1/TRBV3-2	TRBJ1-1	.	.	CASSQDTGFAVAFF	TGTGCCAGCAGCCAAGACACGGGTTTTGCAGTAGCTTTCTTT
TRBV12-3/TRBV12-4	TRBJ1-2	.	.	CASSLSGRLYTF	TGTGCCAGCAGTTTATCAGGGAGGCTCTACACCTTC
TRBV11-2	TRBJ2-6	.	.	CASSLELDGFSGANVLTF	TGTGCCAGCAGCTTAGAACTAGACGGATTCTCTGGGGCCAACGTCCTGACTTTC
TRBV3-1/TRBV3-2	TRBJ1-4	.	.	CASSPLEGNEKLFF	TGTGCCAGCAGCCCCCTAGAGGGTAATGAAAAACTGTTTTTT
TRBV12-5	TRBJ2-2	.	.	CASRAGADMVGELFF	TGTGCTAGTCGGGCGGGGGCGGACATGGTCGGGGAGCTGTTTTTT
TRBV20-1	TRBJ1-2	TRBD1	.	CSVLQGDGYTF	TGCAGCGTTTTACAGGGGGATGGCTACACCTTC
TRBV11-2	TRBJ2-2	TRBD1	.	CASNSGTANTGELFF	TGTGCCAGCAACAGTGGGACAGCAAACACCGGGGAGCTGTTTTTT
TRBV6-6	TRBJ2-4	TRBD1	.	CASSIWTGGAIQYF	TGTGCCAGCAGTATTTGGACAGGGGGTGCCATTCAGTACTTC
TRBV7-8	TRBJ1-3	.	.	CASSTRGHTDSGNTIYF	TGTGCCAGCAGCACCCGGGGACACACTGACTCTGGAAACACCATATATTTT
TRBV6-2/TRBV6-3	TRBJ1-2	.	.	CASSSTGYYGYTF	TGTGCCAGCAGCTCGACAGGCTACTATGGCTACACCTTC
TRBV30	TRBJ1-2	TRBD1	.	CAWSVWGQGANGYTF	TGTGCCTGGAGTGTTTGGGGACAGGGGGCAAATGGCTACACCTTC
TRBV4-1	TRBJ1-3	TRBD1	few	CASSPKAPEQQGHTGNTIYF	TGCGCCAGCAGCCCGAAGGCCCCTGAGCAACAGGGGCATACTGGAAACACCATATATTTT
TRBV7-2	TRBJ1-1	.	once	CASSFQADNTEAFF	TGTGCCAGCAGCTTCCAGGCAGATAACACTGAAGCTTTCTTT
TRBV18	TRBJ2-3	TRBD2	.	CASSIAGPSTDTQYF	TGTGCCAGCTCCATAGCGGGGCCTAGCACAGATACGCAGTATTTT
TRBV25-1	TRBJ1-2	.	.	CASSDRMKGYTF	TGTGCCAGCAGTGACAGGATGAAAGGCTACACCTTC
TRBV5-5	TRBJ2-7	TRBD1	.	CASSSARDRGYEQYF	TGTGCCAGCAGCTCCGCCCGGGACAGGGGATACGAGCAGTACTTC
TRBV6-2/TRBV6-3	TRBJ2-7	TRBD2	few	CASSFGLAGHEQYF	TGTGCCAGCAGTTTCGGACTAGCGGGCCACGAGCAGTACTTC
TRBV5-1	TRBJ1-4	.	.	CASSPNGRGANEKLFF	TGCGCCAGCAGCCCTAACGGGAGGGGAGCTAATGAAAAACTGTTTTTT
TRBV2	TRBJ2-6	TRBD1	.	CASSQDRVDSGANVLTF	TGTGCCAGCAGTCAGGACAGGGTTGACTCTGGGGCCAACGTCCTGACTTTC
TRBV18	TRBJ1-6	TRBD1	.	CASSPQMTGVIRNSPLHF	TGTGCCAGCTCACCGCAAATGACAGGGGTAATTCGTAATTCACCCCTCCACTTT
TRBV4-1	TRBJ1-5	TRBD1	.	CASSQAGTGDGQPQHF	TGCGCCAGCAGCCAGGCCGGGACAGGGGATGGTCAGCCCCAGCATTTT
TRBV12-5	TRBJ2-1	TRBD2	.	CASGWPTPSGGGSYNEQFF	TGTGCTAGTGGTTGGCCTACTCCTAGCGGGGGCGGCTCCTACAATGAGCAGTTCTTC
TRBV5-6	TRBJ2-7	.	few	CASSLGTAASYEQYF	TGTGCCAGCAGCTTGGGGACAGCGGCCTCCTACGAGCAGTACTTC
TRBV27	TRBJ1-6	TRBD1	.	CASSLSGTAYYRFNSPLHF	TGTGCCAGCAGTTTATCGGGGACAGCGTATTACCGCTTTAATTCACCCCTCCACTTT
TRBV5-4	TRBJ1-5	.	.	CASSIDRNQPQHF	TGTGCCAGCAGCATTGACAGAAATCAGCCCCAGCATTTT
TRBV5-1	TRBJ1-6	.	.	CASSLVSDNSPLHF	TGCGCCAGCAGCTTGGTGTCTGATAATTCACCCCTCCACTTT
TRBV5-1	TRBJ2-7	TRBD2	.	CASSLESGDYVQYF	TGCGCCAGCAGCTTGGAGTCGGGGGACTACGTGCAGTACTTC
TRBV2	TRBJ1-1	.	.	CASSDPRGAFF	TGTGCCAGCAGTGACCCCAGGGGAGCTTTCTTT
TRBV30	TRBJ1-2	TRBD1	.	CAWSKGQGHNGYTF	TGTGCCTGGAGTAAGGGACAGGGGCACAATGGCTACACCTTC
TRBV14	TRBJ2-5	.	.	CASSPRREETQYF	TGTGCCAGCAGCCCCAGACGGGAAGAGACCCAGTACTTC
TRBV9	TRBJ1-2	.	.	CASSVFGTPPGDF	TGTGCCAGCAGCGTATTTGGGACACCACCTGGGGACTTC
TRBV6-2/TRBV6-3	TRBJ2-1	.	few	CASSYRGQTYNEQFF	TGTGCCAGCAGTTACAGAGGTCAGACCTACAATGAGCAGTTCTTC
TRBV19	TRBJ1-5	.	once	CASRQNSNQPQHF	TGTGCCAGTAGACAGAATAGCAATCAGCCCCAGCATTTT
TRBV6-5	TRBJ1-2	.	.	CASSFSGGGYTF	TGTGCCAGCAGTTTCTCGGGGGGTGGCTACACCTTC
TRBV5-1	TRBJ2-7	.	.	CASSLVAGLYEQYF	TGCGCCAGCAGCTTGGTTGCAGGGTTGTACGAGCAGTACTTC
TRBV7-9	TRBJ2-7	.	.	CASSWRQLGEQYF	TGTGCCAGCAGCTGGCGACAGCTAGGCGAGCAGTACTTC
TRBV6-5	TRBJ1-5	TRBD1	.	CASRVRGPGNQPQHF	TGTGCCAGCAGGGTCAGGGGGCCTGGCAATCAGCCCCAGCATTTT
TRBV14	TRBJ1-3	.	.	CASSQDLRASGNTIYF	TGTGCCAGCAGCCAAGATTTGAGGGCCTCGGGAAACACCATATATTTT
TRBV29-1	TRBJ2-7	.	few	CSASPGEPYEQYF	TGCAGCGCCTCTCCGGGGGAACCCTACGAGCAGTACTTC
TRBV30	TRBJ2-3	TRBD1	.	CAWSLPGQASTDTQYF	TGTGCCTGGAGTCTCCCGGGACAGGCTAGCACAGATACGCAGTATTTT
TRBV19	TRBJ2-1	.	.	CASTRLPSSYNEQFF	TGTGCCAGTACGCGGCTCCCGAGCTCCTACAATGAGCAGTTCTTC